Shown below are 17 T cell receptor beta chains from a single sample sequenced in a study of T cells in Graves' hyperthyroidism and ophthalmopathy. Authors of the study amplified TCR beta CDR3 regions from RNA transcripts. HTBI primers were employed in a first-round RT-PCR of the TCR CDR3. TCRdb re-analysed the multiplex PCR reads in MiXCR, keeping a single row per CDR3 protein. The data show approximately 640,000 distinct CDR3 sequences, 16% seen once. What was sequenced was blood. Receptors originate from a woman in her 30s with Graves' hyperthyroidism.

In this sample, this clonotype turned up a few times. The chain uses TRBV19 and TRBJ2-2, with 14 bases that match TRBD2. V lost 7 bases to trimming and J lost 5 bases; unmatched junction nucleotides: 6. Per the germline V gene, CDR1 is LNHDA and CDR2 is SQIVND (reference sequence). This CDR3 spans 16 amino acids. The CDR3 protein is CASNGLAGGGTGELFF. For the CDR3, the DNA is TGTGCCAGTAATGGACTAGCGGGAGGTGGGACCGGGGAGCTGTTTTTT.

This clonotype has just a few counts. The chain joins TRBV29-1 to TRBJ1-1, with 7 bases fitting TRBD1. V was clipped by 6 bases and J by 5 bases; unmatched bases: 6. The length of the CDR3 is 12 residues. Germline values: CDR1 SQVTM, CDR2 ANQGSEA. The CDR3 loop is CSVGEGATEAFF. Here the CDR3 DNA reads TGCAGCGTGGGGGAGGGGGCGACTGAAGCTTTCTTT.

The chain recombines TRBV6-2 or TRBV6-3 with TRBJ2-1; 10 nucleotides match TRBD2. The CDR3 extends over 16 amino acids. Trimming cost V 5 bases and J 5 bases; bases outside gene matches: 9. The germline V gene has CDR1 MNHEY and CDR2 SVGEGT. CDR3 region: CASSRHLAGGHNEQFF. The CDR3 coding sequence is TGTGCCAGCAGTCGCCACTTAGCGGGAGGCCACAATGAGCAGTTCTTC.

This clonotype was observed at least ten times. V and J are TRBV2 and TRBJ2-1; possibly TRBD2 for D (6 bases). There are 16 residues in the CDR3. Germline assignment: CDR1 SNHLY and CDR2 FYNNEI. Trimming removed 3 bases from V and 8 bases from J, with 20 bases in between. This CDR3 reads CASSDQFSGPGHEQFF. Here the CDR3 DNA reads TGTGCCAGCAGTGATCAATTTAGCGGTCCGGGCCATGAGCAGTTCTTC.

The chain is built from TRBV7-9 and TRBJ2-7, with 10 bases lining up with TRBD2. Germline trimming cut 5 bases from V and 3 bases from J; bases unmatched to any gene: 4. This CDR3 has 14 amino acids. Germline CDR1 SEHNR, CDR2 FQNEAQ (reference sequence). Written as DNA, the CDR3 is TGTGCCAGCAGCCCAGCGGGAGGGGACTACGAGCAGTACTTC. This gives the protein CASSPAGGDYEQYF.

This clonotype was observed a few times. This sequence joins TRBV19 and TRBJ2-2; D uncertain. Trimming left V 3 bases short and J 5 bases short, with 10 bases between. Germline lookup yields CDR1 LNHDA and CDR2 SQIVND (reference sequence). The CDR3 consists of 14 residues. CDR3: CASSIEIWTGELFF. CDR3 bases: TGTGCCAGTAGTATCGAGATCTGGACCGGGGAGCTGTTTTTT.

This clonotype was detected only a few times. This chain joins TRBV7-2 and TRBJ2-7, with D maybe TRBD1 (6 bases). Germline lookup yields CDR1 SGHTA and CDR2 FQGNSA. V was clipped by 6 bases and J by 3 bases, with 15 bases between them. The CDR3 contains 14 residues. The CDR3 nucleotides read TGTGCCAGCAGTTCTGACAGGAACAACTACGAGCAGTACTTC. This translates into CASSSDRNNYEQYF.

CDR3: CSASGTGDPDTQYF. The CDR3 DNA is TGCAGCGCCTCCGGGACAGGGGATCCAGATACGCAGTATTTT. This chain links TRBV29-1 with TRBJ2-3, with 10 bases matching TRBD1. The CDR3 runs 14 residues. Germline V gene sequence: CDR1 SQVTM, CDR2 ANQGSEA. V lost 7 bases to trimming and J lost 4 bases; unmatched junction nucleotides: 8.

This clonotype was observed a few times. The chain recombines TRBV10-2 with TRBJ2-7; D gene ambiguous. The CDR3 covers 12 residues. With 1 base removed from V and 5 bases from J, the gap between germline ends came to 6 bases. Germline CDR1 reads WSHSY; CDR2 reads SAAADI. CDR3 nucleotides: TGCGCCAGCAGTGAGTACGAGAACGAGCAGTACTTC. Translated, it gives CASSEYENEQYF.

The sample holds a few counts of this clonotype. The DNA of the CDR3 is TGTGCCAGCACCATAGGACAGGCATCCTCTGGAAACACCATATATTTT. Translating gives CASTIGQASSGNTIYF. The rearrangement uses TRBV28 and TRBJ1-3; 7 nucleotides agree with TRBD1. CDR3 length equals 16 residues. Germline-derived CDR1 and CDR2 are MDHEN and SYDVKM. Trimming removed 7 bases from V and 0 bases from J; junction bases left unmatched: 9. The complete variable domain, with remaining parts taken from reference TRBV28 and TRBJ1-3, reads DVKVTQSSRYLVKRTGEKVFLECVQDMDHENMFWYRQDPGLGLRLIYFSYDVKMKEKGDIPEGYSVSREKKERFSLILESASTNQTSMYLCASTIGQASSGNTIYFGEGSWLTVV.

This clonotype was found once. The genes are TRBV19 and TRBJ2-7, with 9 bases identical to TRBD2. Germline V CDR1 and CDR2: LNHDA, SQIVND (reference sequence). The CDR3 covers 17 residues. The ends lost 3 bases at V and 5 bases at J; junction bases unmatched: 14. CDR3 sequence (DNA): TGTGCCAGTAGTATGAGAGGGGGTAGCGGGAGTCCAGACGAGCAGTACTTC. Its translation: CASSMRGGSGSPDEQYF.

The genes are TRBV20-1 and TRBJ2-3; 12 bases are a match to TRBD2. Germline values: CDR1 DFQATT, CDR2 SNEGSKA (reference sequence). J gave up 5 bases and V 1 base, and 10 bases lay outside the gene matches. CDR3 size: 17 residues. In DNA form, the CDR3 reads TGCAGTGCTAGAGCCCCCCTAGCGGGAGGGCCTAGAGATACGCAGTATTTT. Translation gives CSARAPLAGGPRDTQYF.

A few counts support this clonotype. V and J are TRBV19 and TRBJ2-1, with D possibly TRBD2 on 6 matching bases. The V end was cut by 3 bases, the J end by 6 bases, with 12 bases between. Looked up from germline, CDR1 is LNHDA and CDR2 is SQIVND (reference sequence). The CDR3 length is 14 residues. As DNA, the CDR3 is TGTGCCAGTAGTATTCCGGGAGAGTTCAATGAGCAGTTCTTC. Amino acids: CASSIPGEFNEQFF. The complete variable domain, with remaining parts taken from reference TRBV19 and TRBJ2-1, reads DGGITQSPKYLFRKEGQNVTLSCEQNLNHDAMYWYRQDPGQGLRLIYYSQIVNDFQKGDIAEGYSVSREKKESFPLTVTSAQKNPTAFYLCASSIPGEFNEQFFGPGTRLTVL.

Note on this clonotype: A much larger clone lies one base from this, so it may be a read error. The CDR3 nucleotides read TGTGCCAGCAGCTGGGGACAGCCGAACACCGGGGAGCTGTTTTTT. Translating it yields CASSWGQPNTGELFF. The chain couples TRBV5-6 to TRBJ2-2; 7 nucleotides agree with TRBD1. The CDR3 contains 15 residues. Germline-derived CDR1 and CDR2 are SGHDT and YYEEEE. Losses at the gene ends were 3 bases for V and 0 bases for J; bases not matched to a gene: 2.

In its sample, this clonotype was seen many times. This rearrangement joins TRBV11-2 to TRBJ2-7; maybe TRBD1 (6 bases). Germline CDR1 is SGHAT and CDR2 is FQNNGV. This CDR3 comprises 14 residues. V was cut by 0 bases and J by 3 bases, with 9 bases left in between. The CDR3, as DNA: TGTGCCAGCAGCTTAGAACAGGGTTTCTACGAGCAGTACTTC. Residues: CASSLEQGFYEQYF.

Only a few counts were recorded for this clonotype. J is TRBJ2-3 and V is TRBV29-1; the match to TRBD2 covers 7 bases. The V segment lost 6 bases and the J segment 5 bases; nucleotides outside the gene matches: 8. The CDR3 spans 13 residues. Germline V CDR1 and CDR2: SQVTM, ANQGSEA. CDR3 protein: CSVDGLGGDTQYF. CDR3 nucleotide sequence: TGCAGCGTAGACGGACTAGGAGGAGATACGCAGTATTTT.

Regarding this clonotype: A much larger clone is a single base away; this may be a read error. The rearrangement joins TRBV2 to TRBJ1-6, with D unresolved. From germline, CDR1 is SNHLY and CDR2 FYNNEI. V was clipped by 4 bases and J by 0 bases, with 13 bases between them. CDR3 length: 17 residues. In DNA, the CDR3 is TGTGCCAGCAGTGGAAGGGAACAGAGCTCCTATAATTCACCCCTCCACTTT. Its translation: CASSGREQSSYNSPLHF.